Presented here are 20 T cell receptor beta chains from one specimen sequenced in a study of blood T cell repertoires in COVID-19. Assay used: immunoSEQ multiplex PCR; TCRdb lists only in-frame clones, some missing. The sample has about 170,000 clones; about 86% are singletons. Source material: peripheral blood. All receptors come from a man aged 50 to 59 with active or convalescent COVID-19.

V is TRBV7-9 and J is TRBJ1-3, with D possibly TRBD1 on 6 matching bases. The CDR3 is made up of 13 amino acids. V was pared by 4 bases and J by 7 bases, with 11 bases between. Germline V gene sequence: CDR1 SEHNR, CDR2 FQNEAQ (reference sequence). The DNA of the CDR3 is TGTGCCAGCAGCTCCACAGGGCTGAACACCATATATTTT. Encoded protein: CASSSTGLNTIYF.

The chain joins TRBV12-3 or TRBV12-4 to TRBJ1-2; D is unclear. The CDR3 covers 13 residues. Between the trimmed V and J ends, which lost 8 bases and 5 bases, there was a span of 15 bases. CDR3 region: CASAPASGYGYTF. The CDR3 DNA follows: TGTGCCAGCGCGCCGGCGTCGGGGTATGGCTACACCTTC.

The chain has TRBV5-6 and TRBJ1-5; no firm D call. V shed 2 bases and J shed 9 bases, with 15 bases lying between them. The CDR3 spans 14 residues. In germline, CDR1 is SGHDT, CDR2 YYEEEE. In DNA form, the CDR3 reads TGTGCCAGCAGCTTATGGCCATCAGGTCTGCCCCAGCATTTT. Translated: CASSLWPSGLPQHF.

This sequence joins TRBV7-3 and TRBJ2-2, with D perhaps matching TRBD2 (6 bases). V lost 1 base and J lost 7, with 10 bases in between. CDR3 length: 14 residues. Germline CDR1 reads SGHTA; CDR2 reads FQGTGA. Written as DNA, the CDR3 is TGTGCCAGCAGCTTAATAGCGGAGGTCGGGGAGCTGTTTTTT. Protein: CASSLIAEVGELFF.

A few counts support this clone. Other DNA sequences within the sample encode an identical CDR3. V is TRBV5-1 and J is TRBJ2-5; a weak D match, TRBD2 (5 bases). The CDR3 is 14 residues long. V lost 0 bases to trimming and J lost 5 bases, with 11 bases between them. Germline CDR1 SGHRS, CDR2 YFSETQ. In nucleotides, the CDR3 is TGCGCCAGCAGCTTGGGGCTAGCCGGTGAGACCCAGTACTTC. This encodes CASSLGLAGETQYF.

This clone was seen a handful of times. The chain uses TRBV7-8 and TRBJ1-2, with D possibly being TRBD1 (5 bases). Per the germline V gene, CDR1 is SGHVS and CDR2 is FQNEAQ. The CDR3 contains 16 residues. The ends were cut back, 5 bases at V and 4 bases at J, with 20 bases in the middle. The CDR3 coding sequence is TGTGCCAGCAGCCCCGGGGGGGAGGGTAGGGGCTATGGCTACACCTTC. Protein sequence: CASSPGGEGRGYGYTF.

The chain joins TRBV6-2 or TRBV6-3 to TRBJ2-2; D may be TRBD1 (5 bases). Germline CDR1 reads MNHEY; CDR2 reads SVGEGT. This CDR3 contains 14 residues. The V gene lost 6 bases and the J gene lost 4 bases, with 12 bases spanning the gap. The DNA for the CDR3 is TGTGCCAGCAGCCTGGACATCCCCACCGGGGAGCTGTTTTTT. It is translated as CASSLDIPTGELFF.

The chain carries TRBV7-2 and TRBJ2-1; 14 nucleotides line up with TRBD2. The CDR3 consists of 14 residues. V was pared by 4 bases and J by 9 bases, with 2 bases of the junction left unmatched. CDR1 is SGHTA and CDR2 is FQGNSA in the germline V gene. In DNA form, the CDR3 reads TGTGCCAGCAGCTCAGGACTAGCGGGAGGTGAGCAGTTCTTC. Translation: CASSSGLAGGEQFF.

This chain links TRBV11-3 with TRBJ2-1; 7 nucleotides align to TRBD2. With V trimmed by 1 base and J by 4 bases, 7 bases remained unmatched. CDR3 size: 16 residues. In germline, CDR1 is SGHNT, CDR2 YENEEA. The CDR3 coding sequence is TGTGCCAGCAGCTTAGGTCGGAGGGAGGGGTACAATGAGCAGTTCTTC. It encodes CASSLGRREGYNEQFF.

The V gene is TRBV9, the J gene TRBJ2-2; 10 nucleotides match TRBD1. CDR3 length: 17 amino acids. With V trimmed by 2 bases and J by 2 bases, 6 bases remained unmatched. The germline V gene encodes CDR1 SGDLS and CDR2 YYNGEE. CDR3 region: CASSVPRTGGNTGELFF. In DNA, the CDR3 is TGTGCCAGCAGCGTTCCACGGACAGGGGGAAACACCGGGGAGCTGTTTTTT.

The chain recombines TRBV7-9 with TRBJ2-1; tentatively, D is TRBD1 (6 bases). Trimming left V 2 bases short and J 10 bases short, with 15 bases between. From germline, CDR1 is SEHNR and CDR2 FQNEAQ (reference sequence). The CDR3 spans 14 residues. CDR3 protein: CASSLMSGAREQFF. As DNA, the CDR3 is TGTGCCAGCAGCTTAATGTCAGGGGCTCGAGAGCAGTTCTTC.

The chain couples TRBV24-1 to TRBJ2-3, with 8 bases matching TRBD1. V shed 4 bases and J 1 base; nucleotides not matched to a gene: 6. The CDR3 is 16 amino acids. Germline V CDR1 and CDR2: KGHDR, SFDVKD. CDR3 protein: CATSERQGWGTDTQYF. DNA of the CDR3: TGTGCCACCAGTGAGCGACAGGGGTGGGGCACAGATACGCAGTATTTT.

The chain is built from TRBV5-1 and TRBJ1-2; D is ambiguous. The germline V gene has CDR1 SGHRS and CDR2 YFSETQ. The CDR3 extends over 18 amino acids. Trimming shortened V by 1 base and J by 8 bases, and 27 bases separated the two germline ends. The CDR3, as DNA: TGCGCCAGCAGCTTGTCCCCGGCCGGTTTCGGCGGGGTGCGGGGCTACACCTTC. This translates into CASSLSPAGFGGVRGYTF.

V usage is TRBV14 and J usage is TRBJ2-7; perhaps TRBD2 as D (6 bases). Per the germline V gene, CDR1 is SGHDN and CDR2 is FVKESK. This CDR3 region has 18 residues. V was cut by 4 bases and J by 4 bases, with 26 bases left in between. The CDR3 is CASSLADGGIYSGYEQYF. The CDR3 DNA reads TGTGCCAGCAGCCTCGCCGACGGAGGGATCTACTCGGGTTACGAGCAGTACTTC.

The chain combines TRBV2 with TRBJ1-2, with D possibly matching TRBD1 (6 bases). From germline, CDR1 is SNHLY and CDR2 FYNNEI. Deletions cut 7 bases from V and 7 bases from J, with 16 bases between. There are 13 residues in the CDR3. The CDR3 DNA is TGTGCCAGCATCGGGGGGGGGCTGGCTGGCTACACCTTC. Translating it yields CASIGGGLAGYTF.

The chain has TRBV6-5 and TRBJ1-2; 8 nucleotides match TRBD1. J lost 8 bases, V lost 2 bases, and 4 bases had no gene match. Germline V gene sequence: CDR1 MNHEY, CDR2 SVGAGI. This CDR3 is 13 amino acids long. The CDR3 DNA is TGTGCCAGCAGTTACGTCAGGGGGCAAGGCTACACCTTC. It specifies CASSYVRGQGYTF.

V gene TRBV3-1 (or the pseudogene TRBV3-2) combines with J gene TRBJ2-1; 7 bases fit TRBD1. This CDR3 comprises 15 residues. V lost 5 bases to trimming and J lost 5 bases; unmatched junction nucleotides: 9. CDR1 is LGHDT and CDR2 is YNNKEL in the germline V gene (reference sequence). The CDR3 nucleotides are TGTGCCAGCAGCTCTATGACAGGGAGAAACAATGAGCAGTTCTTC. Its protein product is CASSSMTGRNNEQFF.

The chain couples TRBV19 to TRBJ1-5; D gene ambiguous. This CDR3 comprises 14 residues. The germline V gene encodes CDR1 LNHDA and CDR2 SQIVND (reference sequence). V dropped 4 bases and J dropped 4 bases, with 11 bases sitting between them. CDR3 region: CASSTHPSNQPQHF. CDR3 nucleotide sequence: TGTGCCAGTAGTACCCACCCTAGTAATCAGCCCCAGCATTTT.

The J gene is TRBJ2-1, the V gene TRBV24-1, with D unresolved. CDR1 and CDR2 (germline): KGHDR, SFDVKD. The length of the CDR3 is 15 residues. Trimming stripped 4 bases from V and 4 bases from J, with 13 bases between. In DNA, the CDR3 is TGTGCCACCAGTGACGCGGAAGCTGTTTACAATGAGCAGTTCTTC. Amino acids: CATSDAEAVYNEQFF.

This clone is categorized as medium-sized. CDR3 nucleotides: TGTGCCAGCAGCTTCCCGCAGGGGTCTTACAATGAGCAGTTCTTC. Protein product: CASSFPQGSYNEQFF. This chain joins TRBV7-9 and TRBJ2-1, with D perhaps matching TRBD1 (6 bases). Germline V gene sequence: CDR1 SEHNR, CDR2 FQNEAQ (reference sequence). The germline V and J ends were trimmed by 3 bases and 4 bases, with 13 bases remaining between them. The CDR3 spans 15 residues.